The rows below give T cell receptor beta chains drawn from one sample of a study of control samples from healthy donors and cancer patients. Sequenced by immunoSEQ multiplex PCR; TCRdb stores in-frame clones only, minus some. Seen here are roughly 76,000 clones, about 93% observed once, and the top ten hold around 6.4%. Sequencing was done on a sample of blood. The receptors were gathered from a woman in her 40s in good health. Both conserved end residues are part of each CDR3. A D gene is named only where the DNA matches it firmly. Rows give clone size only sometimes, using once, few, many, or a class for an expanded clone.

V gene,J gene,clone size,D gene,CDR3 DNA,CDR3 protein
TRBV24-1,TRBJ2-1,-,TRBD2,TGTGCCACCAGTGACCCGGGACTAGCGGACAATGAGCAGTTCTTC,CATSDPGLADNEQFF
TRBV2,TRBJ1-3,-,-,TGTGCCAGCAGGTCGGGGCGAAATCTTGGAAACACCATATATTTT,CASRSGRNLGNTIYF
TRBV5-1,TRBJ2-1,-,-,TGCGCCAGCAGCTTGTACCCCACTAAAAGCTCCTACAATGAGCAGTTCTTC,CASSLYPTKSSYNEQFF
TRBV2,TRBJ2-7,-,-,TGTGCCAGCAGTGGCCGGAATCTGAACGACCTCGACGGGGGTGAGCAGTACTTC,CASSGRNLNDLDGGEQYF
TRBV29-1,TRBJ2-1,-,TRBD1,TGCAGCGCCCCAGGGGGCGGGAATGAGCAGTTCTTC,CSAPGGGNEQFF
TRBV7-7,TRBJ2-1,-,-,TGTGCCAGCAGCTCGGGGACAAGCAGCTCCTACAATGAGCAGTTCTTC,CASSSGTSSSYNEQFF
TRBV19,TRBJ1-1,once,-,TGTGCCAGTATCCCGGCTGGCCTGAACACTGAAGCTTTCTTT,CASIPAGLNTEAFF
TRBV7-2,TRBJ1-5,few,-,TGTGCCAGCAGCCTCAGCGGCTATAGCAATCAGCCCCAGCATTTT,CASSLSGYSNQPQHF
TRBV20-1,TRBJ1-1,-,-,TGCAGTGCTATAATGAATGAAGCTTTCTTT,CSAIMNEAFF
TRBV12-3/TRBV12-4,TRBJ2-1,-,-,TGTGCCAGCACCCCCACTACTAGAAATGAGCAGTTCTTC,CASTPTTRNEQFF
TRBV5-4,TRBJ1-3,-,TRBD1,TGTGCCAGCAGGGGAGACAGGGAGAGTTCTGGAAACACCATATATTTT,CASRGDRESSGNTIYF
TRBV5-5,TRBJ2-7,-,-,TGTGCCAGCAGCTTGTTACAGACGTACGAGCAGTACTTC,CASSLLQTYEQYF
TRBV7-9,TRBJ1-5,-,-,TGTGCCAGCAGCTTAGGAACAGGAATAAACAATCAGCCCCAGCATTTT,CASSLGTGINNQPQHF
TRBV19,TRBJ1-4,-,TRBD1,TGTGCCAGTACTTTGGGACAGGAGCAACTGTTTTTT,CASTLGQEQLFF
TRBV2,TRBJ1-5,-,-,TGTGCCAGCAGCCAGGGGAATCAGCCCCAGCATTTT,CASSQGNQPQHF
TRBV29-1,TRBJ2-7,-,-,TGCAGCGTTGATACGGGGGCAAGGCAGTACTTC,CSVDTGARQYF
TRBV9,TRBJ1-4,-,TRBD1,TGTGCCAGCAGCGCCCAAACAGGGGGCGCGGGGGAAAAACTGTTTTTT,CASSAQTGGAGEKLFF
TRBV7-9,TRBJ2-1,-,TRBD1,TGTGCCAGCAGCTTAGCGGGGACAGGGACGTACAATGAGCAGTTCTTC,CASSLAGTGTYNEQFF
TRBV5-1,TRBJ2-3,-,-,TGCGCCAGCAGCTTGGAGGGCCAAATCACAGATACGCAGTATTTT,CASSLEGQITDTQYF
TRBV5-4,TRBJ2-2,-,TRBD1,TGTGCCAGCAGCCCGTTCTCCGGGACAGTGAACACCGGGGAGCTGTTTTTT,CASSPFSGTVNTGELFF
TRBV6-2/TRBV6-3,TRBJ1-6,few,TRBD1,TGTGCCAGCAGTAGACAGGGTAATTCACCCCTCCACTTT,CASSRQGNSPLHF
TRBV28,TRBJ1-2,-,TRBD1,TGTGCCAGCAGCAGAACAGGGGGCGGGTTGGACTATGGCTACACCTTC,CASSRTGGGLDYGYTF
TRBV6-5,TRBJ2-1,-,-,TGTGCCAGCAGCCGCGCGGACAACTCCAATGAGCAGTTCTTC,CASSRADNSNEQFF
TRBV5-1,TRBJ2-5,-,TRBD2,TGCGCCAGCAGCTTGACGGGGGGGCAATCGGTTGAGACCCAGTACTTC,CASSLTGGQSVETQYF
TRBV2,TRBJ2-7,-,-,TGTGCCAGCAGTGAATTGTCAATTTCCGCCGAGCAGTACTTC,CASSELSISAEQYF
TRBV7-8,TRBJ1-5,-,-,TGTGCCAGCAGCCTTAGACAGAGCAATCAGCCCCAGCATTTT,CASSLRQSNQPQHF
TRBV18,TRBJ2-7,-,-,TGTGCCAGCCAGCAGGGTGCCCACGAGCAGTACTTC,CASQQGAHEQYF
TRBV2,TRBJ1-3,-,TRBD1,TGTGCCGCCCCTACAGGGGCGGGAAACACCATATATTTT,CAAPTGAGNTIYF
TRBV11-2,TRBJ1-2,-,-,TGTGCCAGCAGCGCCCGAGGGGAGGATGGCTACACCTTC,CASSARGEDGYTF
TRBV2,TRBJ2-3,-,-,TGTGCCAGCAGTGAAGGGGGGGACGGAGCCACAGATACGCAGTATTTT,CASSEGGDGATDTQYF
TRBV10-3,TRBJ2-7,-,-,TGTGCCACCGCCCCACAGGCAGGTTACGAGCAGTACTTC,CATAPQAGYEQYF
TRBV2,TRBJ1-1,-,-,TGTGCCAGCAGGGGCTCCGCAGGCGCGACAAACACTGAAGCTTTCTTT,CASRGSAGATNTEAFF
TRBV19,TRBJ1-1,-,-,TGTGCCAGCGGCCCTTACGCCCCTGAAGCTTTCTTT,CASGPYAPEAFF
TRBV5-4,TRBJ2-1,-,-,TGTGCCAGCAGCGTCCGACTAGTCCCTACCTACAATGAGCAGTTCTTC,CASSVRLVPTYNEQFF
TRBV27,TRBJ1-5,-,-,TGTGCCAGCAGTCGGAGGGGTAATCAGCCCCAGCATTTT,CASSRRGNQPQHF
TRBV7-2,TRBJ1-5,-,-,TGTGCCAGCAGCCCTCAGGGGACCTCCAACCAGCCCCAGCATTTT,CASSPQGTSNQPQHF
TRBV6-5,TRBJ2-7,-,-,TGTGCCAGCAGGGAGACTGGTCTATCCTACGAGCAGTACTTC,CASRETGLSYEQYF
TRBV28,TRBJ2-7,-,TRBD2,TGTGCCAGCAGAGGGTCCAGCGGGGGGGAGATCGCCGAGCAGTACTTC,CASRGSSGGEIAEQYF
TRBV11-3,TRBJ2-1,-,-,TGTGCCAGCAGTTCGGACAGAGCCTCCTACAATGAGCAGTTCTTC,CASSSDRASYNEQFF
TRBV25-1,TRBJ1-3,-,TRBD1,TGTGCCAGCAGTGCGGACAGGGGGGGAAACACCATATATTTT,CASSADRGGNTIYF
TRBV10-3,TRBJ1-1,-,-,TGTGCCATCAGTGCCGGGGAGTTCACTGAAGCTTTCTTT,CAISAGEFTEAFF